A single sample is the source of the 18 T cell receptor beta chains below, sequenced in a study of blood T cell repertoires in COVID-19 (dated by TCRdb to 2020 to 2021). The receptor library was made with the immunoSEQ multiplex PCR assay. In its TCRdb copy, this immuneACCESS table keeps in-frame sequences only and misses some clones. Where compared with another copy, unresolved V genes explain less than half of these, and the others have no known cause. This sample holds around 100,000 clones; over 75% were observed only once. The ten most abundant clones make up over 10% of the sample. The sample taken for sequencing was peripheral blood. The receptors originated from a human donor in a cohort sampled during active or convalescent COVID-19.

The chain has TRBV5-1 and TRBJ2-7; 9 nucleotides agree with TRBD1. Germline V gives CDR1 SGHRS, CDR2 YFSETQ. With 0 bases clipped from V and 1 base from J, the junction kept 2 bases outside the gene matches. CDR3 size: 15 residues. Here the CDR3 DNA reads TGCGCCAGCAGCTTGGGGGGACAGGGTTCCTACGAGCAGTACTTC. Amino acids: CASSLGGQGSYEQYF.

The chain has TRBV5-4 and TRBJ1-2, with a weak D call TRBD1 (5 bases). Germline assignment: CDR1 SGHNT and CDR2 YYREEE (reference sequence). With 0 bases removed from V and 7 bases from J, the gap between germline ends came to 10 bases. The CDR3 has 13 amino acids. The CDR3 nucleotides read TGTGCCAGCAGCTTGGCTGGGGGAGGTGGCTACACCTTC. Its translation is CASSLAGGGGYTF.

CDR3 protein: CASSQADRGHQYF. In DNA form, the CDR3 reads TGTGCCAGCAGCCAGGCCGACAGGGGGCATCAGTACTTC. V and J are TRBV3-1 (or the pseudogene TRBV3-2) and TRBJ2-7; 10 nucleotides match TRBD1. V lost 3 bases to trimming and J lost 10 bases; unmatched junction nucleotides: 6. The CDR3 spans 13 residues. Germline-derived CDR1 and CDR2 are LGHDT and YNNKEL (reference sequence).

This clone was detected only a few times. The chain joins TRBV10-3 to TRBJ1-3; the D gene is possibly TRBD1 (6 bases). Trimming removed 7 bases from V and 1 base from J, with 11 bases in between. The CDR3 is 14 residues long. CDR1 and CDR2 (germline): ENHRY, SYGVKD. The CDR3, as DNA: TGTGCCATCAAAATGGGGGCGTCTGGAAACACCATATATTTT. Protein: CAIKMGASGNTIYF.

V and J are TRBV30 and TRBJ1-2; 9 bases match TRBD1. This CDR3 spans 14 amino acids. V was pared by 5 bases and J by 7 bases, with 11 bases of the junction left unmatched. In germline, CDR1 is GTSNPN, CDR2 SVGIG (reference sequence). CDR3 bases: TGTGCCTGGGCCCCTCGGGACAGGGCTACTGGCTACACCTTC. Its translation: CAWAPRDRATGYTF. The full variable domain, completed using reference TRBV30 and TRBJ1-2, is SQTIHQWPATLVQPVGSPLSLECTVEGTSNPNLYWYRQAAGRGLQLLFYSVGIGQISSEVPQNLSASRPQDRQFILSSKKLLLSDSGFYLCAWAPRDRATGYTFGSGTRLTVV.

The sample holds a few counts of this clone. The rearrangement links TRBV7-6 to TRBJ2-1; D is ambiguous. Germline V gives CDR1 SGHVS, CDR2 FNYEAQ. Trimming stripped 4 bases from V and 7 bases from J, with 14 bases between. The CDR3 extends over 14 amino acids. The CDR3 coding sequence is TGTGCCAGCAGCTCCCAGACATCTTATAATGAGCAGTTCTTC. It is translated as CASSSQTSYNEQFF.

This chain connects TRBV5-1 to TRBJ1-2, with D possibly being TRBD1 (6 bases). Germline values: CDR1 SGHRS, CDR2 YFSETQ. V lost 2 bases and J lost 5, with 16 bases in between. This CDR3 is 15 amino acids long. The CDR3 nucleotides read TGCGCCAGCAGCTTCAATCAGGGGCCCTATTATGGCTACACCTTC. This gives the protein CASSFNQGPYYGYTF.

The rearrangement joins TRBV3-1 (or the pseudogene TRBV3-2) to TRBJ2-3; D remains ambiguous. The germline gives CDR1 LGHDT, CDR2 YNNKEL (reference sequence). The CDR3 contains 12 residues. Trimming pared 4 bases from V and 2 bases from J, leaving 4 bases between. The CDR3 DNA reads TGTGCCAGCAGCCTACTCACAGATACGCAGTATTTT. Its protein product is CASSLLTDTQYF.

The chain combines TRBV11-2 with TRBJ2-5; a possible D gene is TRBD2 (7 bases). This CDR3 is built from 15 residues. The V end lost 5 bases, the J end lost 4 bases, and 17 bases lay between the germline ends. Looked up from germline, CDR1 is SGHAT and CDR2 is FQNNGV. CDR3 in DNA: TGTGCCAGCAGCCCTGGGGGGGGGCAAGGAGAGACCCAGTACTTC. It specifies CASSPGGGQGETQYF.

The chain recombines TRBV7-9 with TRBJ1-1; 7 positions agree with TRBD1. CDR1 and CDR2 from the germline V gene are SEHNR and FQNEAQ (reference sequence). The length of the CDR3 is 14 residues. The trim removed 5 bases at V and 11 bases at J, leaving 14 bases unmatched. The CDR3 bases are TGTGCCAGCAGCCTAGTTGAGACAGGGCTCGGGGCTTTCTTT. Protein sequence: CASSLVETGLGAFF.

As concerns this clone: The same CDR3 is also encoded by other DNA sequences in this sample. The genes are TRBV7-3 and TRBJ1-1; D gene uncertain. The V end lost 4 bases, the J end lost 1 base, and 7 bases lay between the germline ends. The CDR3 loop spans 13 amino acids. Germline V gene data show CDR1 as SGHTA and CDR2 as FQGTGA. The CDR3, as DNA: TGTGCCAGCAGCTCGCAGGCGAACACTGAAGCTTTCTTT. It is translated as CASSSQANTEAFF.

V gene TRBV25-1 combines with J gene TRBJ1-2; 9 nucleotides line up with TRBD1. The CDR3 is 14 amino acids. Germline values: CDR1 MGHDK, CDR2 SYGVNS. With 4 bases clipped from V and 7 bases from J, the junction kept 7 bases outside the gene matches. The CDR3 is CASSVGTGYGGYTF. The CDR3 nucleotides read TGTGCCAGCAGTGTGGGGACAGGGTACGGTGGCTACACCTTC.

This clone has only a few counts. The CDR3 sequence: CASSLVEGNYGYTF. The CDR3 DNA sequence: TGCGCCAGCAGCTTGGTCGAGGGTAACTATGGCTACACCTTC. The chain couples TRBV5-1 to TRBJ1-2, with no clear D. Germline V gene data show CDR1 as SGHRS and CDR2 as YFSETQ. The CDR3 loop spans 14 amino acids. The V and J ends lost 0 bases and 1 base respectively, with 7 bases between them.

CDR3 region: CASSIGGTSGILGDEQFF. Here the CDR3 DNA reads TGTGCCAGTAGTATAGGAGGGACTAGCGGCATTTTAGGGGATGAGCAGTTCTTC. This chain links TRBV19 with TRBJ2-1, with 11 bases lining up with TRBD2. The CDR3 consists of 18 residues. From germline, CDR1 is LNHDA and CDR2 SQIVND (reference sequence). Losses at the gene ends were 1 base for V and 8 bases for J; bases not matched to a gene: 13.

The genes are TRBV11-3 and TRBJ2-5; D may be TRBD2 (5 bases). The CDR3 is 13 residues long. Trimming pared 5 bases from V and 7 bases from J, leaving 14 bases between. Germline lookup yields CDR1 SGHNT and CDR2 YENEEA. The CDR3 loop reads CASSLHERGTQYF. The CDR3 coding sequence is TGTGCCAGCAGCCTTCACGAACGGGGGACCCAGTACTTC.

This rearrangement joins TRBV6-6 to TRBJ2-3; 13 bases agree with TRBD2. CDR1 and CDR2 from the germline V gene are MNHNY and SVGAGI (reference sequence). Germline trimming cut 5 bases from V and 4 bases from J; bases unmatched to any gene: 6. This CDR3 is built from 16 residues. CDR3 coding DNA: TGTGCCAGCAGTACACCGACTAGCGGGGGGTCAGATACGCAGTATTTT. It translates to CASSTPTSGGSDTQYF.

About this clone itself: The junction and the germline gene differ at one end; a read error may be behind it. The rearrangement uses TRBV2 and TRBJ1-4; perhaps TRBD1 as D (6 bases). Germline loops: CDR1 SNHLY, CDR2 FYNNEI. The CDR3 runs 15 residues. CDR3 sequence: CASSGRTGYNEKLFF. CDR3 DNA sequence: TGTGCCAGCAGTGGCCGAACAGGGTACAATGAGAAACTGTTTTTT.

This chain connects TRBV27 to TRBJ2-3, with 8 bases identical to TRBD2. J was trimmed by 0 bases and V by 4 bases; bases with no gene match: 3. CDR3 size: 15 residues. Germline V gene sequence: CDR1 MNHEY, CDR2 SMNVEV (reference sequence). This CDR3 reads CASSSSGGSTDTQYF. DNA for the CDR3: TGTGCCAGCAGTTCCAGCGGGGGTAGCACAGATACGCAGTATTTT.